The 22 T cell receptor beta chains below come from one sample, sequenced in a study of identical twins. TCRdb re-derived calls from the 5' RACE reads in MiXCR, one entry per CDR3 protein. The top ten clones hold about 2.9% of a sample with 470,000 or so distinct CDR3 sequences, approximately 24% of them seen once. The same sample was also used in a study of T cells expressing NK-cell markers.

The sample was CD4+ T cells sorted from blood. These receptors were taken from a woman aged 18-29 years in good health.

The J gene is TRBJ2-1, the V gene TRBV19; no clear D. The germline gives CDR1 LNHDA, CDR2 SQIVND (reference sequence). V was clipped by 6 bases and J by 8 bases, with 23 bases between them. The CDR3 is 16 residues long. This CDR3 is CASRPTDRSYNDEQFF. The CDR3 DNA reads as TGTGCCAGTAGACCGACGGACCGGTCCTACAATGATGAGCAGTTCTTC.

This clonotype was counted a few times. The chain combines TRBV7-3 with TRBJ2-1; D unclear. V was trimmed by 1 base and J by 10 bases, leaving 8 bases between them. The CDR3 is 12 amino acids. Germline CDR1 is SGHTA and CDR2 is FQGTGA. The CDR3 spells CASSLNRQEQFF. CDR3 nucleotides: TGTGCCAGCAGCTTAAACCGGCAGGAGCAGTTCTTC. Filled out from reference TRBV7-3 and TRBJ2-1, the complete variable domain reads GAGVSQTPSNKVTEKGKYVELRCDPISGHTALYWYRQSLGQGPEFLIYFQGTGAADDSGLPNDRFFAVRPEGSVSTLKIQRTERGDSAVYLCASSLNRQEQFFGPGTRLTVL.

This clonotype has just a few counts. The genes are TRBV30 and TRBJ1-2, with D perhaps TRBD1 (5 bases). The CDR3 has 12 residues. V was cut by 4 bases and J by 6 bases, with 12 bases left in between. The germline V gene has CDR1 GTSNPN and CDR2 SVGIG (reference sequence). The CDR3 protein is CAWNGGTNGYTF. Written as DNA, the CDR3 is TGTGCCTGGAATGGGGGTACAAATGGCTACACCTTC.

The chain has TRBV4-1 and TRBJ2-2; TRBD2 matches 13 bases. The V and J ends lost 0 bases and 7 bases, in that order; junction bases with no gene match: 8. This CDR3 comprises 18 residues. From germline, CDR1 is MGHRA and CDR2 YSYEKL. The CDR3 region is CASSQDGRTSGGIGELFF. The DNA for the CDR3 is TGCGCCAGCAGCCAAGATGGTAGGACTAGCGGGGGAATCGGGGAGCTGTTTTTT.

V usage is TRBV2 and J usage is TRBJ2-2; 8 bases line up with TRBD1. Losses at the gene ends were 1 base for V and 7 bases for J; bases not matched to a gene: 5. CDR3 length equals 15 residues. The V gene's germline CDR1 is SNHLY and CDR2 FYNNEI. CDR3 DNA sequence: TGTGCCAGCAGTGAAGAAACAGGGGGAGGCGGGGAGCTGTTTTTT. Protein product: CASSEETGGGGELFF.

V is TRBV15 and J is TRBJ1-2; D is ambiguous. Per germline, CDR1 LNHNV and CDR2 YYDKDF (reference sequence). V was pared by 5 bases and J by 3 bases, with 7 bases between. The CDR3 runs 12 residues. Written as DNA, the CDR3 is TGTGCCACCAGCGGATGGGACTATGGCTACACCTTC. Translated, it gives CATSGWDYGYTF.

This clonotype was seen once. This rearrangement joins TRBV12-3 or TRBV12-4 to TRBJ1-6; D is undetermined. V shed 3 bases and J shed 5 bases, with 8 bases lying between them. This CDR3 spans 14 amino acids. The CDR3 here is CASSFYANNSPLHF. CDR3 bases: TGTGCCAGCAGTTTCTATGCCAATAATTCACCCCTCCACTTT.

This chain links TRBV20-1 with TRBJ2-5; possibly TRBD2 for D (5 bases). The CDR3 totals 12 residues. Germline-derived CDR1 and CDR2 are DFQATT and SNEGSKA (reference sequence). Deletions cut 0 bases from V and 5 bases from J, with 7 bases between. CDR3 region: CSARDTGETQYF. The CDR3 DNA is TGCAGTGCTAGAGACACGGGGGAGACCCAGTACTTC.

This clonotype occurred a few times. The genes are TRBV20-1 and TRBJ2-7, with 10 bases lining up with TRBD2. The CDR3 contains 14 residues. Per germline, CDR1 DFQATT and CDR2 SNEGSKA (reference sequence). Germline trimming cut 8 bases from V and 5 bases from J; bases unmatched to any gene: 12. The CDR3: CSPFFLAGAHEQYF. The DNA for the CDR3 is TGCAGTCCATTTTTTCTAGCGGGAGCCCACGAGCAGTACTTC.

This clonotype was seen more than once but under ten times. The chain couples TRBV24-1 to TRBJ2-3, with D possibly TRBD2 on 6 matching bases. There are 16 residues in the CDR3. Germline V CDR1 and CDR2: KGHDR, SFDVKD. Trimming removed 3 bases at V and 6 bases at J, with 18 bases between. CDR3 residues: CATSDPGRGLGDTQYF. The CDR3 DNA follows: TGTGCCACCAGTGATCCCGGACGGGGACTCGGGGATACGCAGTATTTT.

The table lists this clonotype with a few counts. The rearrangement joins TRBV20-1 to TRBJ1-1; tentatively, D is TRBD1 (5 bases). This CDR3 comprises 14 residues. Germline-derived CDR1 and CDR2 are DFQATT and SNEGSKA (reference sequence). The V and J ends lost 5 bases and 1 base respectively, with 14 bases between them. CDR3 sequence: CSAGRGPGNTEAFF. The CDR3 region has the DNA TGCAGTGCTGGGAGGGGCCCGGGGAACACTGAAGCTTTCTTT.

This rearrangement joins TRBV6-2 or TRBV6-3 to TRBJ2-1; TRBD2 matches 11 bases. The trim removed 2 bases at V and 9 bases at J, leaving 15 bases unmatched. The V gene's germline CDR1 is MNHEY and CDR2 SVGEGT. CDR3 length equals 18 residues. In DNA, the CDR3 is TGTGCCAGCAGTTACCCTCGCGGTAGTAGCGGGAGGGAGTTTGAGCAGTTCTTC. This encodes CASSYPRGSSGREFEQFF.

This clonotype was detected only a few times. The chain combines TRBV6-5 with TRBJ2-7; D perhaps matches TRBD2 (6 bases). This CDR3 region has 14 residues. The V gene's germline CDR1 is MNHEY and CDR2 SVGAGI. Trimming took 4 bases from V and 5 from J, leaving 15 bases between them. This chain's CDR3 is CASSSSALAHEQYF. Here the CDR3 DNA reads TGTGCCAGCAGTTCTAGCGCCCTTGCCCACGAGCAGTACTTC.

V gene TRBV3-1 combines with J gene TRBJ2-5, with 7 bases that match TRBD2. The CDR3 runs to 14 residues. V shed 4 bases, J shed 5 bases, and the junction held 7 bases outside the gene matches. Looked up from germline, CDR1 is LGHDT and CDR2 is YNNKEL (reference sequence). The CDR3: CASSPREDEETQYF. The DNA of the CDR3 is TGTGCCAGCAGCCCACGGGAGGACGAGGAGACCCAGTACTTC.

The V gene is TRBV2, the J gene TRBJ2-3, with 9 bases fitting TRBD1. The CDR3 extends over 16 amino acids. Per the germline V gene, CDR1 is SNHLY and CDR2 is FYNNEI. After removal of 6 bases from V and 2 bases from J, the junction contained 9 bases not matched to a gene. In DNA form, the CDR3 reads TGTGCCAGCAGCGATGGGACAGGGCGGGTCACAGATACGCAGTATTTT. As protein: CASSDGTGRVTDTQYF. The full variable domain, its missing parts supplied by reference TRBV2 and TRBJ2-3, is EPEVTQTPSHQVTQMGQEVILRCVPISNHLYFYWYRQILGQKVEFLVSFYNNEISEKSEIFDDQFSVERPDGSNFTLKIRSTKLEDSAMYFCASSDGTGRVTDTQYFGPGTRLTVL.

This clonotype was counted ten times or more. The chain combines TRBV5-1 with TRBJ2-2; possible D gene TRBD1, 5 bases. The V end lost 1 base, the J end lost 1 base, and 5 bases lay between the germline ends. The CDR3 consists of 14 residues. Germline values: CDR1 SGHRS, CDR2 YFSETQ. In DNA form, the CDR3 reads TGCGCCAGCAGCTTGACAGGGAACACCGGGGAGCTGTTTTTT. It encodes CASSLTGNTGELFF.

The chain joins TRBV7-9 to TRBJ2-1, with 11 bases identical to TRBD2. The CDR3 extends over 14 amino acids. V shed 1 base, J shed 10 bases, and the junction held 3 bases outside the gene matches. Germline CDR1 and CDR2: SEHNR and FQNEAQ (reference sequence). CDR3 in amino acids: CASSLGLAGREQFF. CDR3 coding DNA: TGTGCCAGCAGCTTAGGACTAGCGGGGCGAGAGCAGTTCTTC.

The chain joins TRBV19 to TRBJ2-3; D is undetermined. The CDR3 has 14 residues. Trimming took 6 bases from V and 4 from J, leaving 14 bases between them. CDR1 is LNHDA, CDR2 SQIVND, per germline (reference sequence). The CDR3, as DNA: TGTGCCAGTAGACCGCTGGTCGGCCCAGATACGCAGTATTTT. It specifies CASRPLVGPDTQYF.

This clonotype showed up just once. The chain combines TRBV29-1 with TRBJ2-6; 7 bases fit TRBD1. V trimming: 6 bases; J trimming: 4 bases; junction bases outside the gene matches: 12. CDR3 length: 16 residues. Per germline, CDR1 SQVTM and CDR2 ANQGSEA. Written as DNA, the CDR3 is TGCAGCGTGGCTCGACAGGGCGCGTCCGGGGCCAACGTCCTGACTTTC. It specifies CSVARQGASGANVLTF.

The rearrangement uses TRBV6-1 and TRBJ1-2; D is ambiguous. Germline V gene data show CDR1 as MNHNS and CDR2 as SASEGT. The germline V and J ends were trimmed by 0 bases and 8 bases, with 16 bases remaining between them. This CDR3 is built from 15 residues. The CDR3 coding sequence is TGTGCCAGCAGTGAAGCGGGGAACGCCCCAAGGGGCTACACCTTC. Translating gives CASSEAGNAPRGYTF.

This clonotype was seen a handful of times. The chain carries TRBV3-1 and TRBJ2-7; D ambiguous. CDR1 is LGHDT and CDR2 is YNNKEL in the germline V gene (reference sequence). The length of the CDR3 is 14 residues. V was pared by 0 bases and J by 1 base, with 7 bases between. The CDR3 is CASSQDWVSYEQYF. Here the CDR3 DNA reads TGTGCCAGCAGCCAAGACTGGGTATCCTACGAGCAGTACTTC.

This clonotype was seen only a few times. The chain joins TRBV5-1 to TRBJ1-2, with a weak D call TRBD1 (5 bases). The V and J ends lost 6 bases and 0 bases respectively, with 12 bases between them. Germline lookup yields CDR1 SGHRS and CDR2 YFSETQ. The CDR3 covers 14 residues. This CDR3 reads CASTNQGSNYGYTF. CDR3 coding DNA: TGCGCCAGCACCAACCAGGGATCTAACTATGGCTACACCTTC.